The 8 T cell receptor beta chains below were found in one sample sequenced in a study of T cells expressing NK-cell markers. TCRdb re-called the 5' RACE reads; one entry per CDR3 protein, DNA not given. The sample has over 350,000 distinct CDR3 sequences. Material: blood T cells: a sorted CD56 or NKG2C T cell subset, CD4+ or CD8+ T cells, or bulk PBMC T cells (not recorded which). Receptors originate from a woman aged 50 to 65 in good health.

V and J are TRBV12-3 or TRBV12-4 and TRBJ2-1; TCRdb's D call of TRBD2 is untestable without DNA. The CDR3 contains 13 residues. The CDR3 sequence is CASSFPPGPEQFF.

This rearrangement joins TRBV4-1 to TRBJ2-1; TCRdb names TRBD1, which stays unverified in the absence of DNA. Germline lookup yields CDR1 MGHRA and CDR2 YSYEKL. This CDR3 comprises 13 residues. The CDR3 is CASSQPTGYEQFF.

The chain's CDR3 is CASSSGANGELFF. The chain recombines TRBV5-6 with TRBJ2-2; without DNA, the TCRdb call of TRBD2 cannot be checked. Germline V gene lookup returns CDR1 SGHDT and CDR2 YYEEEE. The CDR3 consists of 13 residues. The full variable domain, rest sourced from reference TRBV5-6 and TRBJ2-2, is DAGVTQSPTHLIKTRGQQVTLRCSPKSGHDTVSWYQQALGQGPQFIFQYYEEEERQRGNFPDRFSGHQFPNYSSELNVNALLLGDSALYLCASSSGANGELFFGEGSRLTVL.

The chain couples TRBV14 to TRBJ2-7. The CDR3 has 13 residues. Germline V gene sequence: CDR1 SGHDN, CDR2 FVKESK. The CDR3 region is CASSQVGPLEQYF.

This sequence joins TRBV5-1 and TRBJ1-1. The CDR3 totals 13 residues. Germline V gene lookup returns CDR1 SGHRS and CDR2 YFSETQ. The CDR3 loop reads CASSPDLGTEAFF.

This chain uses TRBV12-3 or TRBV12-4 with TRBJ1-3; TCRdb outputs TRBD1, but without DNA this stays unchecked. The CDR3 covers 16 residues. This CDR3 is CASSVRPGNSGNTIYF.

V is TRBV4-2 and J is TRBJ2-1; TCRdb designates TRBD2, a call that cannot be tested without DNA. Germline loops: CDR1 LGHNA, CDR2 YNFKEQ. There are 16 residues in the CDR3. CDR3 residues: CASSQGEAGGYNEQFF.

The chain joins TRBV7-8 to TRBJ2-3. The CDR3 length is 16 residues. In germline, CDR1 is SGHVS, CDR2 FQNEAQ. Here the CDR3 reads CASSPELTSYTDTQYF.